This record looks at one TCR beta chain sequence and its context. Its antigen is currently unknown. Data came from immunoSEQ multiplex PCR; TCRdb stores just in-frame clones and leaves some out. The sample has about 160,000 clones, 92% seen once. The data derive from a study of T cell responses to AZD1222 COVID-19 vaccine. The study, taken as a whole, reports: CD4 TCRs associated with vaccination spanned spike, dominating at 160-218 and 743-854. Reportedly, close to half of spike-specific TCRs are directed against unmutated variant regions. Only 6 or 7 AZD1222 recipients tested seropositive at baseline. Donors skewed white British and female; clonal diversity was possibly underestimated.

Trimming pared 6 bases from V and 2 bases from J, leaving 15 bases between. The CDR3 contains 14 residues. CDR1 SGDLS and CDR2 YYNGEE come from the germline V gene. The source of this sequence is an adult who received the AZD1222 COVID-19 vaccine. The genes are TRBV9 and TRBJ2-7; D not certain. Sequenced here: peripheral blood, sampled 28 days after the second AZD1222 dose. CDR3 DNA sequence: TGTGCCAGCACCAGTCCTACCCCTCCCTACGAGCAGTACTTC. This codes for CASTSPTPPYEQYF.